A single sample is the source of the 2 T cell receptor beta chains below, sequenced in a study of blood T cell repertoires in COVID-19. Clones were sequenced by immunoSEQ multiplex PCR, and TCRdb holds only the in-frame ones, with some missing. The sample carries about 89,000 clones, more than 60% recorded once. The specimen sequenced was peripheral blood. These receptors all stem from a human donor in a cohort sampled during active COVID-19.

CDR3 protein: CASLTSGTYNEQFF. The CDR3 region has the DNA TGTGCCAGCTTGACTAGCGGAACCTACAATGAGCAGTTCTTC. V usage is TRBV28 and J usage is TRBJ2-1, with 9 bases fitting TRBD2. The length of the CDR3 is 14 residues. Germline CDR1 MDHEN, CDR2 SYDVKM. Trimming at V came to 8 bases and at J to 2 bases, leaving 4 bases not matched to a gene.

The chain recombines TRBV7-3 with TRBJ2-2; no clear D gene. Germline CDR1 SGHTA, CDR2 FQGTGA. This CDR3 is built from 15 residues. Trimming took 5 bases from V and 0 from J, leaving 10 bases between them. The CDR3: CASSPQSANTGELFF. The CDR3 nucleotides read TGTGCCAGCAGCCCCCAAAGCGCGAACACCGGGGAGCTGTTTTTT.